One sample yielded the 32 T cell receptor beta chains listed below, sequenced in a study of blood T cell repertoires in COVID-19 (TCRdb year 2020). Receptors were amplified or captured by the immunoSEQ multiplex PCR assay. The clones in this table, taken by TCRdb from immuneACCESS, are in-frame only. Not every clone is retained; where verified, under half of the shortfall comes from an unresolved V gene, and the cause of the rest is unknown. In this sample the table shows 150,000 or so clones, 84% of which occur a single time. Approximately 9.7% of the sample is in the top ten clones. Sequencing was performed on peripheral blood. Receptor source: a woman between 50 and 59 years old with acute or convalescent COVID-19.

The rearrangement joins TRBV7-9 to TRBJ2-1; 9 nucleotides match TRBD2. V was pared by 0 bases and J by 4 bases, with 7 bases of the junction left unmatched. Germline CDR1 is SEHNR and CDR2 is FQNEAQ (reference sequence). CDR3 length: 17 amino acids. DNA of the CDR3: TGTGCCAGCAGCTTAGCCTATGCTAGCGGGGAGTACAATGAGCAGTTCTTC. Translation: CASSLAYASGEYNEQFF.

The chain couples TRBV7-9 to TRBJ2-7; a weak D match, TRBD1 (5 bases). The germline CDR1 and CDR2 sequences are SEHNR and FQNEAQ (reference sequence). The CDR3 totals 13 residues. V dropped 10 bases and J dropped 5 bases, with 18 bases sitting between them. CDR3 sequence: CANNLLSGNEQYF. The CDR3 bases are TGTGCCAACAACTTACTGTCAGGGAACGAGCAGTACTTC. Based on the CDR3 plus reference TRBV7-9 and TRBJ2-7, the full variable domain is DTGVSQNPRHKITKRGQNVTFRCDPISEHNRLYWYRQTLGQGPEFLTYFQNEAQLEKSRLLSDRFSAERPKGSFSTLEIQRTEQGDSAMYLCANNLLSGNEQYFGPGTRLTVT.

The chain carries TRBV6-6 and TRBJ2-5; D might be TRBD2 (7 bases). Germline CDR1 is MNHNY and CDR2 is SVGAGI (reference sequence). V lost 7 bases and J 6 bases, leaving 24 bases between the germline ends. The CDR3 extends over 16 amino acids. CDR3 amino acids: CASTRTLGGGPKTQYF. In nucleotides, the CDR3 is TGTGCCAGCACTCGCACCCTTGGGGGGGGCCCTAAGACCCAGTACTTC.

This rearrangement joins TRBV10-3 to TRBJ2-5, with 13 bases matching TRBD2. The CDR3 consists of 16 residues. Trimming at V came to 6 bases and at J to 4 bases, leaving 8 bases not matched to a gene. From germline, CDR1 is ENHRY and CDR2 SYGVKD. Here the CDR3 DNA reads TGTGCCATCAGGGGTCGACTAGCGGGGGGCCCAGAGACCCAGTACTTC. Translation: CAIRGRLAGGPETQYF.

CDR3 sequence (DNA): TGTGCCAGCAGCGCACCCGGACAGGTCAACACCGGGGAGCTGTTTTTT. It encodes CASSAPGQVNTGELFF. This chain joins TRBV7-8 and TRBJ2-2; 7 bases fit TRBD1. The CDR3 is made up of 16 amino acids. V lost 5 bases and J lost 2; bases outside the gene matches: 8. In germline, CDR1 is SGHVS, CDR2 FQNEAQ.

This clone appeared a single time. This chain uses TRBV15 with TRBJ2-5, with D hard to call. Per germline, CDR1 LNHNV and CDR2 YYDKDF (reference sequence). With 5 bases removed from V and 1 base from J, the gap between germline ends came to 11 bases. This CDR3 is built from 14 residues. This CDR3 reads CATSPDITQETQYF. The CDR3 nucleotides read TGTGCCACCAGCCCCGACATTACCCAAGAGACCCAGTACTTC.

The chain is built from TRBV19 and TRBJ1-6; D unresolved. The V end lost 5 bases, the J end lost 7 bases, and 18 bases lay between the germline ends. Germline CDR1 and CDR2: LNHDA and SQIVND (reference sequence). The CDR3 totals 16 residues. The CDR3 bases are TGTGCCAGTAGTCCCCGGGATGCGGGTTACAATTCACCCCTCCACTTT. Translating it yields CASSPRDAGYNSPLHF.

Only a few counts were recorded for this clone. This sequence joins TRBV2 and TRBJ1-5; TRBD1 might be the D (5 bases). The CDR3 is 15 amino acids. The germline CDR1 and CDR2 sequences are SNHLY and FYNNEI. V was pared by 1 base and J by 2 bases, with 9 bases between. In DNA form, the CDR3 reads TGTGCCAGCAGTGAAGAGGGGTATGGCAATCAGCCCCAGCATTTT. Amino acid sequence: CASSEEGYGNQPQHF.

This chain joins TRBV3-1 (or the pseudogene TRBV3-2) and TRBJ1-4, with 10 bases matching TRBD1. The CDR3 runs 14 residues. Trimming removed 6 bases from V and 10 bases from J; junction bases left unmatched: 8. Germline V gene data show CDR1 as LGHDT and CDR2 as YNNKEL (reference sequence). The CDR3 reads CASSSGQGVAKLFF. The CDR3 DNA reads TGTGCCAGCAGTTCAGGACAGGGGGTAGCAAAACTGTTTTTT.

The chain is built from TRBV6-6 and TRBJ1-1, with 11 positions matching TRBD1. CDR1 and CDR2 (germline): MNHNY, SVGAGI (reference sequence). Unmatched junction bases numbered 11, after V lost 5 bases and J lost 0 bases. The CDR3 runs 18 residues. The CDR3 DNA is TGTGCCAGCAGTCCGTCTCCGGGACAGGGGGGCGTGAACACTGAAGCTTTCTTT. Translation gives CASSPSPGQGGVNTEAFF.

This chain uses TRBV6-2 or TRBV6-3 with TRBJ2-7; perhaps TRBD2 as D (7 bases). V dropped 4 bases and J dropped 1 base, with 14 bases sitting between them. The length of the CDR3 is 15 residues. Looked up from germline, CDR1 is MNHEY and CDR2 is SVGEGT. CDR3 residues: CASSLGGGSSYEQYF. The CDR3 coding sequence is TGTGCCAGCAGTTTGGGCGGGGGCTCATCCTACGAGCAGTACTTC.

On this clone: The identical CDR3 is also encoded by other nucleotide sequences in the sample. The chain couples TRBV3-1 (or the pseudogene TRBV3-2) to TRBJ1-5, with TRBD1 matching 7 bases. Germline CDR1 and CDR2: LGHDT and YNNKEL (reference sequence). The V gene end was trimmed by 4 bases and the J gene end by 2 bases; junction bases not matched to a gene: 2. This CDR3 has 14 amino acids. The CDR3 protein is CASSLGQGNQPQHF. The CDR3 DNA follows: TGTGCCAGCAGCCTCGGACAGGGCAATCAGCCCCAGCATTTT.

The CDR3 loop is CATSDTAGGKNYGYTF. The CDR3 DNA reads TGTGCCACCAGTGATACGGCAGGGGGGAAGAACTATGGCTACACCTTC. The V call is TRBV24-1, the J call TRBJ1-2; 7 bases fit TRBD1. CDR3 length: 16 amino acids. Germline CDR1 KGHDR, CDR2 SFDVKD. J was trimmed by 2 bases and V by 3 bases; bases with no gene match: 8.

This chain uses TRBV5-1 with TRBJ1-4; 7 bases map to TRBD1. Germline V gene sequence: CDR1 SGHRS, CDR2 YFSETQ. The CDR3 has 15 residues. V lost 0 bases, J lost 3 bases, and 2 bases stayed unmatched. The CDR3 sequence is CASSLAGTANEKLFF. CDR3 coding DNA: TGCGCCAGCAGCTTGGCCGGGACAGCTAATGAAAAACTGTTTTTT.

The J gene is TRBJ1-5, the V gene TRBV28; 7 positions agree with TRBD1. In germline, CDR1 is MDHEN, CDR2 SYDVKM. J gave up 9 bases and V 5 bases, and 13 bases lay outside the gene matches. CDR3 length equals 15 residues. The chain's CDR3 is CASSTPTGFPRPQHF. As DNA, the CDR3 is TGTGCCAGCAGTACGCCGACAGGGTTTCCGAGGCCCCAGCATTTT.

This rearrangement joins TRBV4-3 to TRBJ1-5; D is unresolved. Germline-derived CDR1 and CDR2 are LGHNA and YSLEER. The CDR3 sequence is 15 residues long. V gave up 0 bases and J gave up 5 bases, with 11 bases separating them. The CDR3 bases are TGCGCCAGCAGCCAAGATCCGAGCCCGTATCAGCCCCAGCATTTT. Translating it yields CASSQDPSPYQPQHF.

V and J are TRBV5-4 and TRBJ2-1, with 7 bases fitting TRBD2. Germline trimming cut 4 bases from V and 5 bases from J; bases unmatched to any gene: 12. The CDR3 is made up of 16 amino acids. In germline, CDR1 is SGHNT, CDR2 YYREEE (reference sequence). The CDR3 loop reads CASSAPGRELNNEQFF. DNA of the CDR3: TGTGCCAGCAGCGCCCCGGGGCGGGAGTTGAACAATGAGCAGTTCTTC. Looking up the rest from reference TRBV5-4 and TRBJ2-1 gives the full variable domain: ETGVTQSPTHLIKTRGQQVTLRCSSQSGHNTVSWYQQALGQGPQFIFQYYREEENGRGNFPPRFSGLQFPNYSSELNVNALELDDSALYLCASSAPGRELNNEQFFGPGTRLTVL.

This clone was seen a few times. The chain uses TRBV7-3 and TRBJ2-1; 10 bases match TRBD2. The CDR3 length is 15 residues. CDR1 is SGHTA, CDR2 FQGTGA, per germline. Unmatched junction bases numbered 8, after V lost 5 bases and J lost 7 bases. This CDR3 reads CASSHSSGSSNEQFF. CDR3 bases: TGTGCCAGCAGCCACTCTAGCGGGAGTTCAAATGAGCAGTTCTTC.

Only a few counts were recorded for this clone. This sequence joins TRBV25-1 and TRBJ1-2, with no clear D. Trimming removed 7 bases at V and 2 bases at J, with 14 bases between. CDR1 and CDR2 from the germline V gene are MGHDK and SYGVNS. The CDR3 is 14 amino acids. The CDR3, as DNA: TGTGCCAGCACCTATGGCGGTGCCAACTATGGCTACACCTTC. Translated, it gives CASTYGGANYGYTF.

The chain couples TRBV2 to TRBJ2-1, with D uncertain. The germline V gene has CDR1 SNHLY and CDR2 FYNNEI. The CDR3 is 12 amino acids. V was pared by 4 bases and J by 15 bases, with 16 bases between. This chain's CDR3 is CASSVYGAPGFF. The CDR3 DNA follows: TGTGCCAGCAGTGTTTACGGAGCCCCGGGGTTCTTC.

This rearrangement joins TRBV27 to TRBJ1-5; no firm D call. The CDR3 covers 18 residues. Deletions cut 5 bases from V and 10 bases from J, with 30 bases between. Per germline, CDR1 MNHEY and CDR2 SMNVEV (reference sequence). CDR3 in amino acids: CASSRSLRSELNQVPQHF. The CDR3, as DNA: TGTGCCAGCAGTCGATCTTTAAGGTCAGAGCTCAATCAGGTCCCCCAGCATTTT.

The chain has TRBV19 and TRBJ2-6, with unresolved D. Trimming left V 3 bases short and J 0 bases short, with 12 bases between. The germline V gene encodes CDR1 LNHDA and CDR2 SQIVND (reference sequence). The CDR3 runs to 17 residues. The CDR3 is CASSITQAGSGANVLTF. For the CDR3, the DNA is TGTGCCAGTAGTATCACCCAAGCCGGCTCTGGGGCCAACGTCCTGACTTTC.

The chain is built from TRBV2 and TRBJ1-6, with unresolved D. The ends were cut back, 3 bases at V and 9 bases at J, with 12 bases in the middle. There are 14 residues in the CDR3. The germline gives CDR1 SNHLY, CDR2 FYNNEI. The CDR3 DNA reads TGTGCCAGCAGTGATGTACAGTCCTTTTCACCCCTCCACTTT. Protein product: CASSDVQSFSPLHF.

V is TRBV10-2 and J is TRBJ1-5; D is unclear. The length of the CDR3 is 14 residues. The V and J ends lost 8 bases and 1 base respectively, with 12 bases between them. Germline V lookup: CDR1 WSHSY, CDR2 SAAADI. CDR3 loop: CASSQFPSNQPQHF. As DNA, the CDR3 is TGCGCCAGCTCGCAGTTCCCGAGCAATCAGCCCCAGCATTTT.

V usage is TRBV27 and J usage is TRBJ2-5, with D perhaps TRBD1 (6 bases). Germline V gene data show CDR1 as MNHEY and CDR2 as SMNVEV (reference sequence). This CDR3 is built from 13 residues. V was clipped by 6 bases and J by 5 bases, with 13 bases between them. The chain's CDR3 is CASSARGTETQYF. The CDR3 nucleotides are TGTGCCAGCAGCGCAAGGGGGACGGAGACCCAGTACTTC.

V usage is TRBV6-1 and J usage is TRBJ1-5; no firm D call. Germline values: CDR1 MNHNS, CDR2 SASEGT. Trimming left V 0 bases short and J 0 bases short, with 6 bases between. CDR3 length equals 15 residues. CDR3 nucleotides: TGTGCCAGCAGTGAAGCCCGGTTTAGCAATCAGCCCCAGCATTTT. It encodes CASSEARFSNQPQHF.

The chain recombines TRBV27 with TRBJ2-2; D gene ambiguous. The V end lost 8 bases, the J end lost 6 bases, and 13 bases lay between the germline ends. The CDR3 is 13 amino acids. Germline-derived CDR1 and CDR2 are MNHEY and SMNVEV (reference sequence). The DNA for the CDR3 is TGTGCCAGCTCTCCGCCCGGGTCCGGGGAGCTGTTTTTT. Its translation is CASSPPGSGELFF.

The J gene is TRBJ1-2, the V gene TRBV19; 8 nucleotides match TRBD1. The trim removed 5 bases at V and 4 bases at J, leaving 6 bases unmatched. From germline, CDR1 is LNHDA and CDR2 SQIVND (reference sequence). This CDR3 is built from 14 residues. This CDR3 reads CASSRTGSSYGYTF. Written as DNA, the CDR3 is TGTGCCAGTAGTCGGACAGGGAGTAGCTATGGCTACACCTTC. Filled out from reference TRBV19 and TRBJ1-2, the complete variable domain reads DGGITQSPKYLFRKEGQNVTLSCEQNLNHDAMYWYRQDPGQGLRLIYYSQIVNDFQKGDIAEGYSVSREKKESFPLTVTSAQKNPTAFYLCASSRTGSSYGYTFGSGTRLTVV.

This rearrangement joins TRBV7-9 to TRBJ1-5; D might be TRBD1 (5 bases). Between the trimmed V and J ends, which lost 1 base and 4 bases, there was a span of 14 bases. The germline gives CDR1 SEHNR, CDR2 FQNEAQ (reference sequence). This CDR3 is built from 16 residues. CDR3 coding DNA: TGTGCCAGCAGCTTAGGGGGGGAAAAGGGTAATCAGCCCCAGCATTTT. Translation gives CASSLGGEKGNQPQHF.

The chain combines TRBV5-1 with TRBJ2-5; TRBD2 is a possible D gene (6 bases). Per the germline V gene, CDR1 is SGHRS and CDR2 is YFSETQ. The CDR3 loop spans 15 amino acids. Trimming pared 3 bases from V and 5 bases from J, leaving 17 bases between. The CDR3 here is CASSSVGAAGETQYF. The CDR3 DNA is TGCGCCAGCAGCTCCGTCGGGGCAGCGGGCGAGACCCAGTACTTC. Based on the CDR3 plus reference TRBV5-1 and TRBJ2-5, the full variable domain is KAGVTQTPRYLIKTRGQQVTLSCSPISGHRSVSWYQQTPGQGLQFLFEYFSETQRNKGNFPGRFSGRQFSNSRSEMNVSTLELGDSALYLCASSSVGAAGETQYFGPGTRLLVL.

The chain links TRBV10-3 to TRBJ2-7, with 9 bases matching TRBD2. CDR3 length equals 14 residues. The V segment lost 8 bases and the J segment 2 bases; nucleotides outside the gene matches: 7. CDR1 and CDR2 from the germline V gene are ENHRY and SYGVKD. Here the CDR3 DNA reads TGTGCCATCGCGGGGGGGACCCGTACCTACGAGCAGTACTTC. Encoded protein: CAIAGGTRTYEQYF.

J is TRBJ1-2 and V is TRBV6-6, with D unresolved. Germline CDR1 and CDR2: MNHNY and SVGAGI (reference sequence). The CDR3 totals 11 residues. Trimming cost V 0 bases and J 14 bases, with 10 bases left between them. The CDR3 bases are TGTGCCAGCAGTTACTCCCCACATATGACCTTC. Translated: CASSYSPHMTF.